This T cell receptor (beta chain) comes out of a study of T cell repertoires in ileal Crohn's disease. The data were produced by immunoSEQ multiplex PCR, yet TCRdb's version contains in-frame clones alone and is incomplete. The sample has roughly 7,000 clones, about 92% seen once. Unmatched junction bases numbered 2, after V lost 0 bases and J lost 6 bases. The length of the CDR3 is 14 residues. Germline V gives CDR1 ENHRY, CDR2 SYGVKD. Sequencing input: ileal tissue. The chain is built from TRBV10-3 and TRBJ1-1; TRBD1 aligns across 9 bases. The source is an adult with Crohn's disease. CDR3 residues: CAISESGQGPEAFF. CDR3 coding DNA: TGTGCCATCAGTGAGTCGGGACAGGGCCCTGAAGCTTTCTTT.